The 27 T cell receptor beta chains presented below share a single source sample, sequenced in a study of T cell responses to AZD1222 COVID-19 vaccine. Profiled with immunoSEQ multiplex PCR; TCRdb holds only in-frame clones, not every one. The sample shows about 180,000 clones, around 94% of them seen only once. Sequencing used peripheral blood, obtained on day 0 of AZD1222 vaccination. These receptors were collected from an adult in good health.

The chain is built from TRBV6-5 and TRBJ1-2; weak D call: TRBD1 (5 bases). Trimming pared 6 bases from V and 8 bases from J, leaving 13 bases between. The CDR3 length is 12 residues. The germline CDR1 and CDR2 sequences are MNHEY and SVGAGI. The CDR3 here is CASRPGGEGYTF. CDR3 DNA sequence: TGTGCCAGCAGGCCCGGGGGGGAAGGCTACACCTTC.

The rearrangement uses TRBV3-1 (or the pseudogene TRBV3-2) and TRBJ1-2, with TRBD1 identical over 9 bases. The CDR3 covers 15 residues. Germline CDR1 LGHDT, CDR2 YNNKEL (reference sequence). Trimming at V came to 0 bases and at J to 6 bases, leaving 5 bases not matched to a gene. The CDR3 nucleotides are TGTGCCAGCAGCCAAGATCCCGGGACAGGGCATGGCTACACCTTC. Residues: CASSQDPGTGHGYTF.

The chain has TRBV30 and TRBJ2-7; D call uncertain. V was clipped by 2 bases and J by 2 bases, with 7 bases between them. Looked up from germline, CDR1 is GTSNPN and CDR2 is SVGIG (reference sequence). The CDR3 extends over 12 amino acids. CDR3 in amino acids: CAWSTGTYEQYF. CDR3 in DNA: TGTGCCTGGAGTACGGGTACCTACGAGCAGTACTTC.

This chain joins TRBV5-4 and TRBJ2-1; 10 bases align to TRBD2. This CDR3 has 15 amino acids. V shed 4 bases and J 4 bases; nucleotides not matched to a gene: 5. Germline values: CDR1 SGHNT, CDR2 YYREEE (reference sequence). The CDR3 is CASSPEGLAYNEQFF. The CDR3 DNA sequence: TGTGCCAGCAGCCCGGAGGGACTAGCGTACAATGAGCAGTTCTTC.

The chain combines TRBV12-5 with TRBJ1-1; D not resolved. CDR1 and CDR2 from the germline V gene are LGHNT and FRNRAP. This CDR3 is built from 12 residues. V lost 2 bases and J 0 bases, leaving 1 base between the germline ends. CDR3 sequence: CASGLLNTEAFF. The CDR3 DNA sequence: TGTGCTAGTGGTTTGTTGAACACTGAAGCTTTCTTT.

The chain employs TRBV27 and TRBJ1-6; D gene uncertain. The CDR3 is made up of 14 amino acids. V lost 6 bases and J 4 bases, leaving 10 bases between the germline ends. In germline, CDR1 is MNHEY, CDR2 SMNVEV (reference sequence). The CDR3 loop is CASSAEVYNSPLHF. As DNA, the CDR3 is TGTGCCAGCAGCGCCGAGGTTTATAATTCACCCCTCCACTTT.

V and J are TRBV4-1 and TRBJ2-5; D unresolved. Trimming stripped 0 bases from V and 5 bases from J, with 7 bases between. Germline-derived CDR1 and CDR2 are MGHRA and YSYEKL. The CDR3 runs 13 residues. CDR3 nucleotide sequence: TGCGCCAGCAGCCAAGATCCTCTGGAGACCCAGTACTTC. This encodes CASSQDPLETQYF.

The chain recombines TRBV7-6 with TRBJ1-1, with D perhaps matching TRBD1 (5 bases). V was shortened by 5 bases and J by 2 bases, with 18 bases between the two germline ends. This CDR3 is built from 16 residues. The germline CDR1 and CDR2 sequences are SGHVS and FNYEAQ. The CDR3 loop is CASSRGVSSYNTEAFF. The DNA of the CDR3 is TGTGCCAGCAGCCGGGGGGTGAGTAGTTACAACACTGAAGCTTTCTTT.

The CDR3 region has the DNA TGTGCCAGCAGTTACGGGCTAGGGGTAGGCACAGATACGCAGTATTTT. Encoded protein: CASSYGLGVGTDTQYF. The V gene is TRBV6-5, the J gene TRBJ2-3; a possible D gene is TRBD1 (5 bases). This CDR3 region has 16 residues. V gave up 2 bases and J gave up 1 base, with 13 bases separating them. Germline V CDR1 and CDR2: MNHEY, SVGAGI.

The chain is built from TRBV5-8 and TRBJ1-5; D call uncertain. V gave up 0 bases and J gave up 1 base, with 14 bases separating them. Germline values: CDR1 SGHTS, CDR2 YDEGEE. CDR3 length equals 17 residues. The CDR3 nucleotides read TGTGCCAGCAGCTTGGTGTCAGGCAGTTGGAGCAATCAGCCCCAGCATTTT. This translates into CASSLVSGSWSNQPQHF.

This clone is a singleton in its sample. This chain joins TRBV5-1 and TRBJ1-2; a weak D match, TRBD1 (6 bases). The germline CDR1 and CDR2 sequences are SGHRS and YFSETQ. Trimming pared 0 bases from V and 4 bases from J, leaving 16 bases between. This CDR3 comprises 16 residues. The CDR3 DNA sequence: TGCGCCAGCAGCTTGGCCCTAGCAGGGGCTATCTATGGCTACACCTTC. It encodes CASSLALAGAIYGYTF. Filled out from reference TRBV5-1 and TRBJ1-2, the complete variable domain reads KAGVTQTPRYLIKTRGQQVTLSCSPISGHRSVSWYQQTPGQGLQFLFEYFSETQRNKGNFPGRFSGRQFSNSRSEMNVSTLELGDSALYLCASSLALAGAIYGYTFGSGTRLTVV.

The chain employs TRBV5-4 and TRBJ1-2; no clear D. Germline CDR1 and CDR2: SGHNT and YYREEE (reference sequence). V was clipped by 2 bases and J by 3 bases, with 2 bases between them. This CDR3 is 11 amino acids long. The CDR3 DNA sequence: TGTGCCAGCAGCTTAGACTATGGCTACACCTTC. It specifies CASSLDYGYTF. Using reference TRBV5-4 and TRBJ1-2 for the parts outside the CDR3, the full variable domain is ETGVTQSPTHLIKTRGQQVTLRCSSQSGHNTVSWYQQALGQGPQFIFQYYREEENGRGNFPPRFSGLQFPNYSSELNVNALELDDSALYLCASSLDYGYTFGSGTRLTVV.

The rearrangement uses TRBV6-1 and TRBJ2-7, with TRBD2 matching 12 bases. The CDR3 is 16 amino acids. Trimming at V came to 0 bases and at J to 4 bases, leaving 4 bases not matched to a gene. The germline V gene encodes CDR1 MNHNS and CDR2 SASEGT. The CDR3 coding sequence is TGTGCCAGCAGTGAAGCGGCTAGCGGGAGGGCTTACGAGCAGTACTTC. As protein: CASSEAASGRAYEQYF.

V and J are TRBV6-2 or TRBV6-3 and TRBJ2-1; 7 bases are a match to TRBD1. In germline, CDR1 is MNHEY, CDR2 SVGEGT. V trimming: 5 bases; J trimming: 0 bases; junction bases outside the gene matches: 4. The CDR3 is made up of 15 amino acids. CDR3 region: CASSRQGSSYNEQFF. CDR3 nucleotides: TGTGCCAGCAGTAGACAGGGATCCTCCTACAATGAGCAGTTCTTC.

This chain connects TRBV6-4 to TRBJ2-3; maybe TRBD2 (5 bases). The CDR3 consists of 13 residues. CDR1 is MRHNA and CDR2 is SNTAGT in the germline V gene. Deletions cut 8 bases from V and 4 bases from J, with 13 bases between. CDR3 protein: CASGADYPDTQYF. The CDR3 coding sequence is TGTGCCAGCGGTGCAGACTACCCAGATACGCAGTATTTT.

The gene calls are TRBV12-3 or TRBV12-4 and TRBJ1-5; D unresolved. The CDR3 contains 13 residues. Trimming stripped 2 bases from V and 6 bases from J, with 8 bases between. CDR3 region: CASSLRLRQPQHF. The CDR3 coding sequence is TGTGCCAGCAGTTTAAGGTTGCGTCAGCCCCAGCATTTT.

This chain uses TRBV5-1 with TRBJ2-2; D unresolved. CDR3 length: 14 amino acids. The V gene's germline CDR1 is SGHRS and CDR2 YFSETQ. V was pared by 3 bases and J by 8 bases, with 14 bases between. CDR3 sequence reads: CASSSDPSGGELFF. CDR3 coding DNA: TGCGCCAGCAGCTCAGACCCATCCGGGGGGGAGCTGTTTTTT.

This sequence joins TRBV7-9 and TRBJ1-5; D ambiguous. The CDR3 is 16 residues long. Germline V gene sequence: CDR1 SEHNR, CDR2 FQNEAQ (reference sequence). The germline V and J ends were trimmed by 3 bases and 0 bases, with 12 bases remaining between them. This CDR3 reads CASSFGVGHSNQPQHF. The CDR3, as DNA: TGTGCCAGCAGCTTTGGAGTGGGCCATAGCAATCAGCCCCAGCATTTT.

This clone was seen only a few times. The chain recombines TRBV12-2 with TRBJ2-7; the table's D gene call, TRBD1, was not cross checked with the DNA. TRBV12-2 is described as a pseudogene. The CDR3 length is 21 residues. In nucleotides, the CDR3 is TGTGCAAGTCGCTCAAACCGTTCCGACAGGGAGTTAAGGGGGAGCTCCTACGAGCAGTACTTC. Its translation is CASRSNRSDRELRGSSYEQYF.

CDR3 residues: CASSFGLAGIPRETQYF. As DNA, the CDR3 is TGTGCCAGCAGCTTCGGGCTAGCGGGAATACCAAGAGAGACCCAGTACTTC. The genes are TRBV5-5 and TRBJ2-5; TRBD2 aligns across 9 bases. In germline, CDR1 is SGHKS, CDR2 YYEKEE (reference sequence). This CDR3 comprises 17 residues. The V gene end was trimmed by 2 bases and the J gene end by 4 bases; junction bases not matched to a gene: 12.

J is TRBJ1-2 and V is TRBV21-1; the table calls TRBD1, which could not be checked here. TRBV21-1 is shown as a pseudogene. This CDR3 has 17 residues. CDR3 DNA sequence: TGTGCCAGCAGCAAAGCCCCCCGGACACACACTAACTATGGCTACACCTTC. Translated: CASSKAPRTHTNYGYTF.

This rearrangement joins TRBV27 to TRBJ2-1; D is possibly TRBD1 or TRBD2 (6 bases each). Germline assignment: CDR1 MNHEY and CDR2 SMNVEV (reference sequence). Trimming left V 3 bases short and J 9 bases short, with 15 bases between. The CDR3 runs 14 residues. The CDR3 reads CASSLGLGGGEQFF. CDR3 nucleotides: TGTGCCAGCAGTTTGGGGCTAGGGGGAGGTGAGCAGTTCTTC.

The CDR3 here is CASSLDQAGGSKEQYF. The CDR3 bases are TGTGCCAGCAGCTTAGATCAAGCGGGAGGGTCGAAGGAGCAGTACTTC. The chain joins TRBV11-2 to TRBJ2-7; 10 nucleotides agree with TRBD2. The CDR3 has 16 residues. V lost 0 bases, J lost 7 bases, and 9 bases stayed unmatched. The germline V gene encodes CDR1 SGHAT and CDR2 FQNNGV. Full variable domain (remainder filled in from reference TRBV11-2 and TRBJ2-7): EAGVAQSPRYKIIEKRQSVAFWCNPISGHATLYWYQQILGQGPKLLIQFQNNGVVDDSQLPKDRFSAERLKGVDSTLKIQPAKLEDSAVYLCASSLDQAGGSKEQYFGPGTRLTVT.

In regard to this clone: This specimen includes other DNA sequences encoding the same CDR3. The V call is TRBV24-1, the J call TRBJ2-7; 10 bases match TRBD1. The CDR3 has 16 amino acids. V lost 0 bases and J lost 3; bases outside the gene matches: 4. Per germline, CDR1 KGHDR and CDR2 SFDVKD. CDR3 in amino acids: CATSDLGDRGHYEQYF. As DNA, the CDR3 is TGTGCCACCAGTGATTTGGGGGACAGGGGTCACTACGAGCAGTACTTC.

The chain joins TRBV7-9 to TRBJ2-5, with unresolved D. Trimming removed 6 bases at V and 4 bases at J, with 15 bases between. This CDR3 region has 14 residues. CDR1 SEHNR and CDR2 FQNEAQ come from the germline V gene (reference sequence). The CDR3 loop reads CASRTAPVGETQYF. As DNA, the CDR3 is TGTGCCAGCAGAACAGCCCCGGTCGGAGAGACCCAGTACTTC.

The chain carries TRBV2 and TRBJ2-7; 11 bases agree with TRBD1. Germline-derived CDR1 and CDR2 are SNHLY and FYNNEI. V shed 7 bases and J 0 bases; nucleotides not matched to a gene: 11. The CDR3 runs 17 residues. The CDR3 region has the DNA TGTGCCAGCATTGTGGGACAGGGGGACGTCGGCTCCTACGAGCAGTACTTC. Protein sequence: CASIVGQGDVGSYEQYF.

The chain links TRBV6-5 to TRBJ2-7; TRBD2 matches 12 bases. The trim removed 0 bases at V and 6 bases at J, leaving 0 bases unmatched. The germline gives CDR1 MNHEY, CDR2 SVGAGI. The CDR3 extends over 14 amino acids. CDR3 sequence (DNA): TGTGCCAGCAGTTACTCGACTAGCGGGAGCGAGCAGTACTTC. Its translation: CASSYSTSGSEQYF.